The 24 T cell receptor beta chains given below trace back to one sample, sequenced in a study of T cell responses to AZD1222 COVID-19 vaccine. Here immunoSEQ multiplex PCR was the method, and the copy in TCRdb shows in-frame clones only, minus some. The sample holds about 110,000 clones, approximately 90% seen once. Sequencing used peripheral blood, obtained on day 0 of AZD1222 vaccination. The receptors shown here come from an adult in good health.

The genes are TRBV3-1 (or the pseudogene TRBV3-2) and TRBJ2-1, with 7 bases identical to TRBD2. The CDR3 contains 15 residues. With 5 bases clipped from V and 0 bases from J, the junction kept 4 bases outside the gene matches. CDR1 LGHDT and CDR2 YNNKEL come from the germline V gene (reference sequence). CDR3 sequence reads: CASSWGGSSYNEQFF. DNA of the CDR3: TGTGCCAGCAGCTGGGGGGGGAGCTCCTACAATGAGCAGTTCTTC.

The chain has TRBV11-1 and TRBJ1-1, with D unresolved. Trimming pared 1 base from V and 0 bases from J, leaving 6 bases between. Germline CDR1 SGHAT, CDR2 FQDESV (reference sequence). This CDR3 has 14 amino acids. CDR3 DNA: TGTGCCAGCAGCTTAGGGGCCATGAACACTGAAGCTTTCTTT. Translated, it gives CASSLGAMNTEAFF.

The chain couples TRBV28 to TRBJ1-1; a weak D match, TRBD1 (6 bases). With 2 bases removed from V and 0 bases from J, the gap between germline ends came to 7 bases. Per the germline V gene, CDR1 is MDHEN and CDR2 is SYDVKM. This CDR3 is 14 amino acids long. Here the CDR3 DNA reads TGTGCCAGCAGTTTAGGGACACTGAACACTGAAGCTTTCTTT. Translating it yields CASSLGTLNTEAFF.

The V call is TRBV27, the J call TRBJ1-1; D possibly corresponds to TRBD1 (6 bases). The CDR3 extends over 14 amino acids. CDR1 is MNHEY, CDR2 SMNVEV, per germline (reference sequence). Trimming left V 7 bases short and J 3 bases short, with 15 bases between. In DNA form, the CDR3 reads TGTGCCAGCAAGTGGGGGGCGGTTGACACTGAAGCTTTCTTT. Its protein product is CASKWGAVDTEAFF.

In DNA form, the CDR3 reads TGTGCCAGCAACAAGCCACAGGGGGCTCGACAGCCCCAGCATTTT. Its protein product is CASNKPQGARQPQHF. V gene TRBV28 combines with J gene TRBJ1-5; 9 nucleotides agree with TRBD1. J was trimmed by 7 bases and V by 7 bases; bases with no gene match: 11. CDR1 and CDR2 from the germline V gene are MDHEN and SYDVKM. The CDR3 sequence is 15 residues long.

The chain carries TRBV4-1 and TRBJ1-6; D might be TRBD1 (6 bases). CDR1 and CDR2 (germline): MGHRA, YSYEKL. This CDR3 region has 15 residues. The V end was cut by 6 bases, the J end by 0 bases, with 9 bases between. In DNA form, the CDR3 reads TGCGCCAGCAGGCCACAGGGCTCCTATAATTCACCCCTCCACTTT. Protein sequence: CASRPQGSYNSPLHF.

J is TRBJ1-3 and V is TRBV5-6; D not resolved. The ends were cut back, 0 bases at V and 6 bases at J, with 4 bases in the middle. CDR3 length: 12 amino acids. CDR1 and CDR2 from the germline V gene are SGHDT and YYEEEE. The CDR3: CASSLGQNTIYF. CDR3 nucleotide sequence: TGTGCCAGCAGCTTGGGACAAAACACCATATATTTT.

The genes are TRBV14 and TRBJ1-1, with D tentatively TRBD1 (5 bases). Between the trimmed V and J ends, which lost 0 bases and 8 bases, there was a span of 7 bases. Germline V CDR1 and CDR2: SGHDN, FVKESK. CDR3 size: 12 residues. CDR3 sequence: CASSQDRDEAFF. The CDR3 region has the DNA TGTGCCAGCAGCCAAGACAGGGACGAAGCTTTCTTT. The whole variable domain, remainder taken from reference TRBV14 and TRBJ1-1, is EAGVTQFPSHSVIEKGQTVTLRCDPISGHDNLYWYRRVMGKEIKFLLHFVKESKQDESGMPNNRFLAERTGGTYSTLKVQPAELEDSGVYFCASSQDRDEAFFGQGTRLTVV.

The genes are TRBV7-8 and TRBJ2-5, with D hard to call. Trimming took off 5 bases at V and 1 base at J, with 8 bases between the two ends. The CDR3 is made up of 13 amino acids. Germline loops: CDR1 SGHVS, CDR2 FQNEAQ. CDR3 protein: CASSRELQETQYF. The CDR3 region has the DNA TGTGCCAGCAGCCGTGAACTCCAAGAGACCCAGTACTTC. The entire variable domain, with the rest obtained from reference TRBV7-8 and TRBJ2-5, is as follows: GAGVSQSPRYKVAKRGQDVALRCDPISGHVSLFWYQQALGQGPEFLTYFQNEAQLDKSGLPSDRFFAERPEGSVSTLKIQRTQQEDSAVYLCASSRELQETQYFGPGTRLLVL.

This chain links TRBV28 with TRBJ2-3; D not certain. Germline CDR1 is MDHEN and CDR2 is SYDVKM. Deletions cut 3 bases from V and 0 bases from J, with 13 bases between. The CDR3 extends over 16 amino acids. The CDR3 spells CASSLGILDSTDTQYF. DNA of the CDR3: TGTGCCAGCAGTTTGGGGATATTAGATAGCACAGATACGCAGTATTTT.

This sequence joins TRBV10-3 and TRBJ2-7; D not certain. The CDR3 is 12 residues long. The germline V gene encodes CDR1 ENHRY and CDR2 SYGVKD. V lost 3 bases and J 4 bases, leaving 7 bases between the germline ends. The DNA for the CDR3 is TGTGCCATCAGTGAACAGATATACGAGCAGTACTTC. Its protein product is CAISEQIYEQYF.

The J gene is TRBJ1-6, the V gene TRBV7-9, with 8 positions matching TRBD1. CDR1 and CDR2 from the germline V gene are SEHNR and FQNEAQ (reference sequence). This CDR3 is 18 amino acids long. Trimming cost V 5 bases and J 1 base; bases outside gene matches: 10. This CDR3 is CASSGQGAYLSYNSPLHF. For the CDR3, the DNA is TGTGCCAGCAGCGGCCAGGGGGCTTATCTATCCTATAATTCACCCCTCCACTTT.

V is TRBV28 and J is TRBJ2-3, with D maybe TRBD1 (6 bases). Trimming pared 2 bases from V and 2 bases from J, leaving 8 bases between. In germline, CDR1 is MDHEN, CDR2 SYDVKM. This CDR3 is built from 14 residues. Here the CDR3 DNA reads TGTGCCAGCAGTTTACAGGGGAACACAGATACGCAGTATTTT. Translating it yields CASSLQGNTDTQYF.

The genes are TRBV10-2 and TRBJ1-4, with 7 bases that match TRBD1. Trimming took 6 bases from V and 6 from J; bases not matched to a gene: 7. Germline V gives CDR1 WSHSY, CDR2 SAAADI. The CDR3 runs 14 residues. The CDR3 nucleotides are TGCGCCAGCAGCTTACAGGGGCCCTATGAAAAACTGTTTTTT. It encodes CASSLQGPYEKLFF.

The V gene is TRBV7-9, the J gene TRBJ2-7; no reliable D call. The V end was cut by 5 bases, the J end by 11 bases, with 16 bases between. Looked up from germline, CDR1 is SEHNR and CDR2 is FQNEAQ (reference sequence). CDR3 size: 12 residues. The CDR3 spells CASSKGPTREYF. Here the CDR3 DNA reads TGTGCCAGCAGCAAAGGCCCCACAAGGGAGTACTTC.

The chain couples TRBV10-3 to TRBJ2-7; TRBD2 matches at 13 bases. This CDR3 contains 16 residues. The germline V gene has CDR1 ENHRY and CDR2 SYGVKD. V lost 1 base, J lost 5 bases, and 5 bases stayed unmatched. CDR3 residues: CAISEWGLAGTDEQYF. DNA of the CDR3: TGTGCCATCAGTGAGTGGGGACTAGCGGGAACGGACGAGCAGTACTTC.

The chain combines TRBV11-2 with TRBJ2-2, with D perhaps TRBD2 (6 bases). V was clipped by 7 bases and J by 0 bases, with 21 bases between them. Germline V gives CDR1 SGHAT, CDR2 FQNNGV. The CDR3 length is 18 residues. The CDR3 DNA reads TGTGCCAGCACCCCTTCGGCAGGGAGGCTTTCGAACACCGGGGAGCTGTTTTTT. Its protein is CASTPSAGRLSNTGELFF.

This clone was seen just once. This chain uses TRBV29-1 with TRBJ1-1; D remains ambiguous. CDR1 SQVTM and CDR2 ANQGSEA come from the germline V gene. The V and J ends lost 2 bases and 1 base respectively, with 8 bases between them. This CDR3 is 13 amino acids long. The CDR3 protein is CSVEYAGNTEAFF. CDR3 DNA: TGCAGCGTTGAATACGCAGGGAACACTGAAGCTTTCTTT.

The V gene is TRBV24-1, the J gene TRBJ1-1, with D uncertain. Germline lookup yields CDR1 KGHDR and CDR2 SFDVKD. The V end lost 3 bases, the J end lost 7 bases, and 8 bases lay between the germline ends. This CDR3 is 12 amino acids long. CDR3 sequence: CATSDEGGEAFF. In DNA, the CDR3 is TGTGCCACCAGTGATGAGGGTGGTGAAGCTTTCTTT.

In nucleotides, the CDR3 is TGTGCCAGCAGTTTAATGCTTCTAAGCTCCTATAATTCACCCCTCCACTTT. Amino acid sequence: CASSLMLLSSYNSPLHF. The rearrangement links TRBV28 to TRBJ1-6; D remains ambiguous. The V gene's germline CDR1 is MDHEN and CDR2 SYDVKM. There are 17 residues in the CDR3. Trimming stripped 2 bases from V and 0 bases from J, with 11 bases between. Looking up the rest from reference TRBV28 and TRBJ1-6 gives the full variable domain: DVKVTQSSRYLVKRTGEKVFLECVQDMDHENMFWYRQDPGLGLRLIYFSYDVKMKEKGDIPEGYSVSREKKERFSLILESASTNQTSMYLCASSLMLLSSYNSPLHFGNGTRLTVT.

This sequence joins TRBV12-5 and TRBJ2-6; unclear D gene. CDR3 length equals 13 residues. Germline V gives CDR1 LGHNT, CDR2 FRNRAP. V gave up 6 bases and J gave up 3 bases, with 6 bases separating them. CDR3 in amino acids: CASGQSGANVLTF. The CDR3 nucleotides read TGTGCTAGTGGCCAGAGTGGGGCCAACGTCCTGACTTTC.

The chain employs TRBV19 and TRBJ2-3, with 9 positions matching TRBD1. This CDR3 is built from 16 residues. Per germline, CDR1 LNHDA and CDR2 SQIVND (reference sequence). V lost 8 bases to trimming and J lost 5 bases; unmatched junction nucleotides: 14. For the CDR3, the DNA is TGTGCCAGTTGTGAAGACAGGGGGGCGACGGGAGATACGCAGTATTTT. Translating gives CASCEDRGATGDTQYF. Full variable domain (missing parts from reference TRBV19 and TRBJ2-3): DGGITQSPKYLFRKEGQNVTLSCEQNLNHDAMYWYRQDPGQGLRLIYYSQIVNDFQKGDIAEGYSVSREKKESFPLTVTSAQKNPTAFYLCASCEDRGATGDTQYFGPGTRLTVL.

This chain connects TRBV28 to TRBJ2-7; D perhaps matches TRBD1 (5 bases). CDR1 and CDR2 (germline): MDHEN, SYDVKM. V lost 4 bases and J 3 bases, leaving 7 bases between the germline ends. This CDR3 spans 12 amino acids. CDR3 protein: CASSSDSYEQYF. For the CDR3, the DNA is TGTGCCAGCAGTTCAGACAGCTACGAGCAGTACTTC.

The chain carries TRBV27 and TRBJ2-7; D gene ambiguous. CDR3 size: 15 residues. The V and J ends lost 3 bases and 1 base respectively, with 13 bases between them. Germline CDR1 reads MNHEY; CDR2 reads SMNVEV (reference sequence). CDR3 protein: CASSFGFGRSYEQYF. The CDR3 bases are TGTGCCAGCAGTTTTGGGTTCGGCCGTTCCTACGAGCAGTACTTC.